This T cell receptor beta chain originates from a study of response to subunit inactivated influenza vaccine. General study points: Authors suggested seasonal influenza vaccinations each recruit few new T cells.

V gave up 0 bases and J gave up 3 bases; unmatched junction bases: 3. CDR3 length: 15 residues. CDR1 is SGHRS and CDR2 is YFSETQ in the germline V gene. This clonotype was observed a few times. Its antigen is unknown. TCRdb independently ran MiXCR on the RT-PCR reads; one entry per CDR3 protein. The data contain around 650,000 distinct CDR3 sequences, around 16% of them singletons. The origin of this receptor is a man aged 50-59 years who received an inactivated influenza vaccine. Specimen: PBMCs from blood, collected 11 to 12 days after vaccination. This sequence joins TRBV5-1 and TRBJ2-3; 8 bases are shared with TRBD2. The CDR3 nucleotides are TGCGCCAGCAGCTTGGGGGTAGCGGGGACAGATACGCAGTATTTT. Protein product: CASSLGVAGTDTQYF.